The entry below describes one T cell receptor beta chain. What it binds is not known. The V segment lost 0 bases and the J segment 3 bases; nucleotides outside the gene matches: 9. The CDR3 has 16 residues. CDR1 and CDR2 (germline): SGHNT, YYREEE (reference sequence). In the PCR, 60 Vbeta and 13 Jbeta primers were used. TCRdb's table, derived via immunoSEQ multiplex PCR, lists solely in-frame clones and lacks some. In the table there are around 99,000 clones, about 80% of which are singletons. The data are from a study of cytomegalovirus exposure and HLA in healthy donors. For the study at large: Findings of an earlier analysis included roughly 110 million unique TCR beta sequences from roughly 180 million T cells.

Points from the study as a whole: Only CMV serostatus was available as immune exposure information. Analysis performed later found more than 15,000 TCR beta sequences associated with HLA alleles at 0.05 false discovery rate.

Sequenced: PBMCs. The receptor was derived from a woman aged 45-59 years in good health and CMV-seropositive. The chain recombines TRBV5-4 with TRBJ2-7; the match to TRBD2 covers 7 bases. CDR3 residues: CASSLGGGSGFYEQYF. The CDR3 DNA reads TGTGCCAGCAGCTTGGGGGGGGGTAGCGGGTTCTACGAGCAGTACTTC.